This passage covers 13 T cell receptor beta chains from one sample sequenced in a study of Tregs in tolerant kidney transplant recipients. Libraries were prepared by immunoSEQ multiplex PCR; TCRdb keeps only in-frame clonotypes and omits some of them. The repertoire holds about 66,000 clones, 80% to 95% seen once, with roughly 9.8% in the top ten. Sequences were derived from CD8+ T cells from blood, sampled before the transplant. Source of these receptors: a human donor who received a combined kidney and bone marrow transplant.

The chain has TRBV25-1 and TRBJ2-7; D is perhaps TRBD2 (5 bases). Trimming took off 1 base at V and 2 bases at J, with 9 bases between the two ends. CDR1 and CDR2 (germline): MGHDK, SYGVNS. The CDR3 runs 14 residues. The CDR3 reads CASSEFTRPYEQYF. The CDR3 DNA follows: TGTGCCAGCAGTGAATTTACTAGACCCTACGAGCAGTACTTC.

This chain connects TRBV7-8 to TRBJ2-1, with 7 bases matching TRBD2. In germline, CDR1 is SGHVS, CDR2 FQNEAQ. CDR3 length: 18 amino acids. Trimming at V came to 1 base and at J to 2 bases, leaving 11 bases not matched to a gene. Here the CDR3 reads CASSLGFGAGATYNEQFF. The CDR3 DNA is TGTGCCAGCAGCTTAGGGTTCGGTGCGGGAGCAACCTACAATGAGCAGTTCTTC.

V is TRBV2 and J is TRBJ1-1; tentative D call: TRBD1 (5 bases). CDR1 is SNHLY and CDR2 is FYNNEI in the germline V gene. The CDR3 sequence is 15 residues long. V was clipped by 1 base and J by 4 bases, with 13 bases between them. The CDR3 region has the DNA TGTGCCAGCAGTGAAGATGGGGGGGGGATCACTGAAGCTTTCTTT. As protein: CASSEDGGGITEAFF.

V and J are TRBV5-6 and TRBJ2-7, with TRBD2 identical over 7 bases. CDR3 length equals 15 residues. CDR1 is SGHDT, CDR2 YYEEEE, per germline. V gave up 3 bases and J gave up 7 bases; unmatched junction bases: 13. The CDR3 loop is CASSSGTNILGEQYF. For the CDR3, the DNA is TGTGCCAGCAGCTCCGGGACTAATATTTTGGGAGAGCAGTACTTC.

The chain joins TRBV11-3 to TRBJ2-3, with 16 bases aligning to TRBD2. Germline CDR1 and CDR2: SGHNT and YENEEA. With V trimmed by 1 base and J by 0 bases, 4 bases remained unmatched. The CDR3 is 19 residues long. DNA of the CDR3: TGTGCCAGCAGCTTAGTCGGGACTAGCGGGAGGGCTAGCACAGATACGCAGTATTTT. Protein: CASSLVGTSGRASTDTQYF.

This clone was seen a handful of times. The V gene is TRBV27, the J gene TRBJ1-4, with D possibly TRBD1 on 5 matching bases. The germline V gene encodes CDR1 MNHEY and CDR2 SMNVEV (reference sequence). This CDR3 region has 15 residues. Trimming cost V 5 bases and J 8 bases, with 18 bases left between them. The CDR3 reads CASSPKTARREKLFF. CDR3 coding DNA: TGTGCCAGCAGTCCTAAGACAGCACGGCGCGAAAAACTGTTTTTT.

CDR3 coding DNA: TGTGCCAGCAGCCCAGGGGACTCCTACGAGCAGTACTTC. Amino acid sequence: CASSPGDSYEQYF. The rearrangement joins TRBV5-6 to TRBJ2-7, with D maybe TRBD1 (6 bases). The length of the CDR3 is 13 residues. The germline V gene encodes CDR1 SGHDT and CDR2 YYEEEE. Between the trimmed V and J ends, which lost 4 bases and 0 bases, there was a span of 8 bases.

This chain uses TRBV4-3 with TRBJ2-6; D perhaps matches TRBD2 (6 bases). CDR1 and CDR2 (germline): LGHNA, YSLEER. The CDR3 contains 15 residues. Trimming shortened V by 3 bases and J by 1 base, and 7 bases separated the two germline ends. The CDR3 here is CASSHGGSGANVLTF. The CDR3 DNA reads as TGCGCCAGCAGCCATGGGGGGTCTGGGGCCAACGTCCTGACTTTC.

This clone was counted once. The V call is TRBV15, the J call TRBJ1-2, with D unresolved. V was shortened by 1 base and J by 6 bases, with 12 bases between the two germline ends. The CDR3 spans 14 residues. CDR1 LNHNV and CDR2 YYDKDF come from the germline V gene (reference sequence). This CDR3 is CATSRGAGQDGYTF. CDR3 coding DNA: TGTGCCACCAGCAGAGGGGCAGGCCAGGATGGCTACACCTTC. Variable domain in full (rest from reference TRBV15 and TRBJ1-2): DAMVIQNPRYQVTQFGKPVTLSCSQTLNHNVMYWYQQKSSQAPKLLFHYYDKDFNNEADTPDNFQSRRPNTSFCFLDIRSPGLGDTAMYLCATSRGAGQDGYTFGSGTRLTVV.

The rearrangement uses TRBV27 and TRBJ2-1; D unresolved. Germline V gives CDR1 MNHEY, CDR2 SMNVEV (reference sequence). The CDR3 has 14 residues. V lost 3 bases, J lost 0 bases, and 6 bases lay in between. The CDR3 here is CASSLLSSYNEQFF. In DNA form, the CDR3 reads TGTGCCAGCAGTTTGTTGAGCTCCTACAATGAGCAGTTCTTC.

This clone was observed a few times. V is TRBV4-3 and J is TRBJ1-4; possibly TRBD1 for D (6 bases). The V end was cut by 0 bases, the J end by 7 bases, with 12 bases between. The CDR3 spans 15 residues. Germline CDR1 LGHNA, CDR2 YSLEER. The CDR3 region has the DNA TGCGCCAGCAGCCAAGATCTAGGGGGTAGTGAAAAACTGTTTTTT. It codes for CASSQDLGGSEKLFF.

The chain has TRBV27 and TRBJ2-1; 9 bases fit TRBD2. The CDR3 is made up of 14 amino acids. V gave up 8 bases and J gave up 5 bases; unmatched junction bases: 7. The germline CDR1 and CDR2 sequences are MNHEY and SMNVEV (reference sequence). CDR3 in amino acids: CASQPGLANNEQFF. The CDR3 coding sequence is TGTGCCAGCCAACCGGGACTAGCCAACAATGAGCAGTTCTTC.

The rearrangement joins TRBV9 to TRBJ2-3; TRBD2 aligns across 7 bases. The CDR3 spans 13 residues. Trimming cost V 0 bases and J 8 bases; bases outside gene matches: 3. CDR1 SGDLS and CDR2 YYNGEE come from the germline V gene. CDR3 in amino acids: CASSVVSGGTQYF. The CDR3 nucleotides are TGTGCCAGCAGCGTAGTTTCGGGGGGTACGCAGTATTTT.